The clone carrying this T cell receptor beta chain was counted a few times. This record comes from a study of T cell repertoires in cytomegalovirus infection. TCRdb ran MiXCR on the reads and lists one entry per CDR3 protein. The sample contains a few hundred thousand distinct CDR3 sequences, around 13% of which appear only once. The receptor comes from a human donor in good health (CMV status not recorded). Some clones in this sample may be carry-over from other donors' samples. Sequencing was carried out using PBMCs.

CDR3 nucleotides: TGTGCCTTACAGGGAACTAATGAAAAACTGTTTTTT. Amino acid sequence: CALQGTNEKLFF. The chain carries TRBV19 and TRBJ1-4; maybe TRBD1 (6 bases). V was shortened by 11 bases and J by 1 base, with 8 bases between the two germline ends. This CDR3 region has 12 residues. Germline V lookup: CDR1 LNHDA, CDR2 SQIVND (reference sequence).